These T cell receptor beta chains were read from a single sample in a study of CD8+ T cells in alopecia areata. This table comes from immunoSEQ multiplex PCR, and its TCRdb copy is limited to in-frame clones, with some not included. This sample has 110,000 to 150,000 clones, with approximately 65% found just once. Sequencing used CD8+ T cells sorted from blood. The receptors here all came from a human donor in good health. CDR3s include the opening cysteine and the closing phenylalanine or tryptophan.

j_call v_call cdr3_length cdr3_aa
TRBJ2-3 TRBV9 14 CASSDGTSSDTQYF
TRBJ2-5 TRBV29-1 11 CSAYFRETQYF
TRBJ2-7 TRBV5-1 14 CASRPDYITYEQYF
TRBJ2-2 TRBV13 14 CASSLRGNTGELFF
TRBJ2-1 TRBV27 12 CASSSVRNEQFF
TRBJ2-2 TRBV5-1 16 CASSFRTSGKPGELFF
TRBJ1-1 TRBV29-1 13 CSVDSGLATEAFF
TRBJ2-1 TRBV29-1 14 CSVAEGTGMHEQFF
TRBJ2-7 TRBV5-4 15 CASSSAGTGIYEQYF
TRBJ2-1 TRBV29-1 15 CSVDELAGLYNEQFF
TRBJ2-1 TRBV7-9 15 CASSVAGGGYNEQFF
TRBJ2-3 TRBV23-1 15 CAKGGAGGRTDTQYF
TRBJ2-7 TRBV27 15 CASTSSGGSSYEQYF
TRBJ1-2 TRBV29-1 12 CSVDGTGGGYTF
TRBJ2-3 TRBV7-3 15 CASSLMAGATDTQYF
TRBJ2-3 TRBV7-8 15 CASSIGTASTDTQYF
TRBJ1-2 TRBV5-1 13 CASSFRQPDGYTF
TRBJ2-7 TRBV5-6 16 CASSLQVGQGTNEQYF
TRBJ2-5 TRBV15 15 CATSRSPVPQETQYF
TRBJ2-5 TRBV28 14 CASSFFGQQETQYF
TRBJ2-1 TRBV14 13 CASSRPGLREQFF
TRBJ2-3 TRBV29-1 14 CSVDRGRPTDTQYF
TRBJ1-1 TRBV20-1 11 CSARTGTEAFF
TRBJ2-5 TRBV28 15 CASSWAGGFQETQYF
TRBJ2-5 TRBV6-1 11 CASSEVRTQYF
TRBJ1-1 TRBV29-1 18 CSVEGRDREGTGNTEAFF
TRBJ2-3 TRBV14 17 CASSQADRSDVTDTQYF
TRBJ2-7 TRBV29-1 13 CSVTRTGSYEQYF
TRBJ2-7 TRBV5-6 13 CASNSEGTYEQYF
TRBJ2-2 TRBV6-5 16 CASSYSSGALTGELFF
TRBJ2-1 TRBV9 16 CASSSGGGFPHNEQFF
- TRBV5-1 15 CASTLRLAGSYEQYF
TRBJ2-3 TRBV30 12 CASEAAPDTQYF
TRBJ1-2 TRBV4-1 14 CASSRPGQSYGYTF
TRBJ2-3 TRBV27 15 CASSAIPGPQDTQYF
TRBJ2-3 TRBV2 12 CASGDSTDTQYF
TRBJ2-1 TRBV29-1 15 CSVEGGLSSYNEQFF
TRBJ2-7 TRBV9 14 CASSSNLEGFEQYF
TRBJ1-2 TRBV29-1 13 CSVESRWGYGYTF
TRBJ2-1 TRBV29-1 15 CSARLDLSPYNEQFF
TRBJ2-1 TRBV9 11 CASSPGGEQFF